The 18 T cell receptor beta chains below all came from one sample that was sequenced in a study. TCRdb passed the RT-PCR reads through MiXCR, listing each CDR3 protein once. The table records 650,000 to 800,000 distinct CDR3 sequences, 13% to 15% of them present only once. Sequenced material: memory CD4+ T cells from blood. The receptor source for this set is a female donor in good health, serving as a healthy control.

This clonotype was seen many times. V is TRBV6-6 and J is TRBJ1-2; 7 positions agree with TRBD1. V dropped 5 bases and J dropped 6; count of bases not matched to a gene: 18. CDR3 length: 17 residues. Germline assignment: CDR1 MNHNY and CDR2 SVGAGI (reference sequence). The DNA for the CDR3 is TGTGCCAGCAGTGAACAATATACACAGGGGCCGGGAGATGGCTACACCTTC. Its translation is CASSEQYTQGPGDGYTF.

This clonotype has only a few counts. The chain joins TRBV15 to TRBJ1-1; D is possibly TRBD1 (6 bases). Trimming stripped 5 bases from V and 5 bases from J, with 18 bases between. The CDR3 covers 15 residues. Germline-derived CDR1 and CDR2 are LNHNV and YYDKDF (reference sequence). The CDR3 loop is CATSLGGVTGTEAFF. In DNA form, the CDR3 reads TGTGCCACCAGCTTAGGGGGGGTGACGGGGACTGAAGCTTTCTTT.

This clonotype was counted a few times. The chain combines TRBV21-1 with TRBJ2-5; the D segment call TRBD1 is taken from the table without a DNA check. TRBV21-1 constitutes a pseudogene. The CDR3 spans 15 residues. CDR3 coding DNA: TGTGCCAGCAGTTTAAATGAGGGGCGATGGGAGACCCAGTACTTC. Its translation is CASSLNEGRWETQYF.

The chain combines TRBV3-1 with TRBJ2-2; 7 bases are shared with TRBD1. In germline, CDR1 is LGHDT, CDR2 YNNKEL (reference sequence). V was pared by 3 bases and J by 4 bases, with 5 bases of the junction left unmatched. This CDR3 contains 15 residues. In nucleotides, the CDR3 is TGTGCCAGCAGCCAGTTAGGGGGCCCCACCGGGGAGCTGTTTTTT. Its protein product is CASSQLGGPTGELFF.

The rearrangement links TRBV10-3 to TRBJ1-4; no definite D call. The CDR3 covers 16 residues. V lost 5 bases to trimming and J lost 0 bases, with 13 bases between them. The germline V gene has CDR1 ENHRY and CDR2 SYGVKD. This CDR3 is CAISKGIGATNEKLFF. CDR3 coding DNA: TGTGCCATCAGTAAAGGTATAGGAGCAACTAATGAAAAACTGTTTTTT.

This clonotype has a handful of counts. The V and J genes are TRBV25-1 and TRBJ1-2, with a tentative D call TRBD1 (6 bases). In germline, CDR1 is MGHDK, CDR2 SYGVNS. CDR3 length equals 14 residues. The V and J ends lost 3 bases and 3 bases respectively, with 11 bases between them. The CDR3 reads CASSEHRGDYGYTF. CDR3 sequence (DNA): TGTGCCAGCAGTGAGCATAGGGGGGACTATGGCTACACCTTC.

The rearrangement uses TRBV5-1 and TRBJ2-1; D remains unclear. Trimming shortened V by 4 bases and J by 8 bases, and 13 bases separated the two germline ends. The germline gives CDR1 SGHRS, CDR2 YFSETQ. The CDR3 has 13 residues. The CDR3 spells CASSPAAGDEQFF. The DNA of the CDR3 is TGCGCCAGCAGCCCGGCGGCTGGCGATGAGCAGTTCTTC. The variable domain in full, with the rest retrieved from reference TRBV5-1 and TRBJ2-1, is KAGVTQTPRYLIKTRGQQVTLSCSPISGHRSVSWYQQTPGQGLQFLFEYFSETQRNKGNFPGRFSGRQFSNSRSEMNVSTLELGDSALYLCASSPAAGDEQFFGPGTRLTVL.

The chain has TRBV6-2 or TRBV6-3 and TRBJ2-2; TRBD1 might be the D (6 bases). Germline V gene lookup returns CDR1 MNHEY and CDR2 SVGEGT. This CDR3 is 15 amino acids long. V lost 8 bases, J lost 2 bases, and 15 bases lay in between. CDR3 residues: CASSSPGQNTGELFF. CDR3 coding DNA: TGTGCCAGCTCCTCCCCGGGACAAAACACCGGGGAGCTGTTTTTT.

This clonotype was seen at least ten times. A junction end diverges from the germline sequence, so it may reflect a read error. V and J are TRBV20-1 and TRBJ2-7; D perhaps matches TRBD2 (6 bases). CDR1 DFQATT and CDR2 SNEGSKA come from the germline V gene (reference sequence). The CDR3 contains 12 residues. CDR3 nucleotide sequence: TGCAGTTCCGGAATTCCGGGACCTAGGAGGGTGTTC. Protein sequence: CSSGIPGPRRVF.

In this sample, this clonotype turned up a few times. V is TRBV5-5 and J is TRBJ1-1; the D is unclear. The length of the CDR3 is 18 residues. The V end lost 4 bases, the J end lost 0 bases, and 22 bases lay between the germline ends. CDR1 and CDR2 from the germline V gene are SGHKS and YYEKEE (reference sequence). The CDR3 region has the DNA TGTGCCAGCAGCCAGTCGACCCGCCGGAGGGCCATGAACACTGAAGCTTTCTTT. Amino acids: CASSQSTRRRAMNTEAFF.

This clonotype was observed a handful of times. The chain employs TRBV4-1 and TRBJ1-1, with 8 bases identical to TRBD1. Germline loops: CDR1 MGHRA, CDR2 YSYEKL. V shed 4 bases, J shed 0 bases, and the junction held 7 bases outside the gene matches. CDR3 length: 16 residues. The CDR3 is CASSRTWTGMNTEAFF. CDR3 nucleotide sequence: TGCGCCAGCAGCCGAACCTGGACAGGGATGAACACTGAAGCTTTCTTT.

Ten or more counts support this clonotype. This chain uses TRBV7-2 with TRBJ1-6; D might be TRBD1 (6 bases). Germline assignment: CDR1 SGHTA and CDR2 FQGNSA. There are 14 residues in the CDR3. V was trimmed by 2 bases and J by 10 bases, leaving 12 bases between them. CDR3 coding DNA: TGTGCCAGCAGCTTAAGGGGGAGAGGCTCACCCCTCCACTTT. It codes for CASSLRGRGSPLHF. Looking up the rest from reference TRBV7-2 and TRBJ1-6 gives the full variable domain: GAGVSQSPSNKVTEKGKDVELRCDPISGHTALYWYRQSLGQGLEFLIYFQGNSAPDKSGLPSDRFSAERTGGSVSTLTIQRTQQEDSAVYLCASSLRGRGSPLHFGNGTRLTVT.

V gene TRBV7-8 combines with J gene TRBJ1-3; TRBD1 matches at 7 bases. The CDR3 contains 13 residues. Germline-derived CDR1 and CDR2 are SGHVS and FQNEAQ. V dropped 10 bases and J dropped 0; count of bases not matched to a gene: 3. DNA for the CDR3: TGTGCCACCGGGACAGTCTCTGGAAACACCATATATTTT. Amino acids: CATGTVSGNTIYF.

The chain couples TRBV11-2 to TRBJ1-2; D is unresolved. This CDR3 contains 13 residues. CDR1 is SGHAT and CDR2 is FQNNGV in the germline V gene. V lost 0 bases and J lost 8, with 10 bases in between. CDR3 bases: TGTGCCAGCAGCTTAGATTTCGGGGAGGGCTACACCTTC. Protein: CASSLDFGEGYTF.

This clonotype has at least ten counts. The rearrangement links TRBV6-5 to TRBJ2-2; D might be TRBD1 (6 bases). Trimming left V 6 bases short and J 6 bases short, with 17 bases between. This CDR3 is built from 15 residues. Germline V CDR1 and CDR2: MNHEY, SVGAGI. CDR3 amino acids: CASSPQGLPAGELFF. Here the CDR3 DNA reads TGTGCCAGCAGCCCCCAGGGGCTACCTGCCGGGGAGCTGTTTTTT.

V is TRBV27 and J is TRBJ1-2; D unresolved. Germline-derived CDR1 and CDR2 are MNHEY and SMNVEV (reference sequence). CDR3 length equals 13 residues. Trimming removed 2 bases at V and 3 bases at J, with 7 bases between. DNA of the CDR3: TGTGCCAGCAGTTTACGCCAGCACTATGGCTACACCTTC. Translation gives CASSLRQHYGYTF.

This clonotype has only one observation. This chain uses TRBV6-1 with TRBJ2-2; D ambiguous. CDR1 and CDR2 from the germline V gene are MNHNS and SASEGT. V gave up 11 bases and J gave up 7 bases, with 20 bases separating them. There are 14 residues in the CDR3. The CDR3 sequence is CAALFGSIRGELFF. The CDR3 region has the DNA TGTGCCGCACTCTTTGGCAGTATCCGCGGGGAGCTGTTTTTT.

This clonotype showed up just a few times. J is TRBJ1-4 and V is TRBV29-1; 7 bases line up with TRBD1. The CDR3 spans 15 residues. CDR1 SQVTM and CDR2 ANQGSEA come from the germline V gene. With V trimmed by 1 base and J by 5 bases, 7 bases remained unmatched. The CDR3, as DNA: TGCAGCGTTGAAGGTCCGACAGGGAAAAATGAAAAACTGTTTTTT. This codes for CSVEGPTGKNEKLFF.